Presented here are 11 T cell receptor beta chains from one specimen sequenced in a study of blood T cell repertoires in COVID-19. This table comes from immunoSEQ multiplex PCR, and its TCRdb copy is limited to in-frame clones, with some not included. The repertoire consists of about 230,000 clones, with around four fifths occurring once and the leading ten covering more than 25%. Source material: peripheral blood. These receptors were obtained from a middle-aged man with acute or convalescent COVID-19.

The chain couples TRBV10-3 to TRBJ2-1; 7 bases agree with TRBD1. This CDR3 region has 17 residues. Unmatched junction bases numbered 14, after V lost 0 bases and J lost 9 bases. Germline values: CDR1 ENHRY, CDR2 SYGVKD. This chain's CDR3 is CAISESKFEGASGEQFF. The CDR3 DNA reads TGTGCCATCAGTGAGTCGAAATTTGAGGGGGCTTCGGGTGAGCAGTTCTTC.

This clone was observed a few times. The chain combines TRBV9 with TRBJ2-5, with D maybe TRBD2 (5 bases). Trimming removed 2 bases from V and 4 bases from J, with 15 bases in between. This CDR3 spans 15 amino acids. In germline, CDR1 is SGDLS, CDR2 YYNGEE. The CDR3 protein is CASSVATGLGETQYF. CDR3 DNA sequence: TGTGCCAGCAGCGTTGCAACGGGGTTGGGAGAGACCCAGTACTTC.

The chain joins TRBV4-1 to TRBJ2-1; D is perhaps TRBD2 (6 bases). V lost 0 bases and J lost 4, with 16 bases in between. This CDR3 comprises 17 residues. Germline CDR1 and CDR2: MGHRA and YSYEKL. The CDR3 is CASSQETGERRYNEQFF. The CDR3 DNA reads TGCGCCAGCAGCCAAGAAACGGGAGAGAGGAGGTACAATGAGCAGTTCTTC.

This rearrangement joins TRBV5-1 to TRBJ1-5, with D perhaps matching TRBD1 (6 bases). V was clipped by 3 bases and J by 2 bases, with 12 bases between them. This CDR3 is built from 15 residues. In germline, CDR1 is SGHRS, CDR2 YFSETQ. This CDR3 reads CASSSSPGGNQPQHF. The DNA of the CDR3 is TGCGCCAGCAGCTCGTCCCCAGGGGGCAATCAGCCCCAGCATTTT.

Comment on this clone: This sample includes further DNA sequences coding for the same CDR3. The chain uses TRBV6-1 and TRBJ1-2; the D is unclear. Trimming removed 5 bases at V and 4 bases at J, with 11 bases between. The germline V gene encodes CDR1 MNHNS and CDR2 SASEGT. This CDR3 spans 13 amino acids. The CDR3 sequence: CASSPGGSYGYTF. The CDR3 DNA reads as TGTGCCAGCAGTCCCGGAGGTAGCTATGGCTACACCTTC.

The chain recombines TRBV15 with TRBJ1-1; possibly TRBD1 for D (5 bases). The CDR3 has 15 amino acids. V was pared by 0 bases and J by 4 bases, with 12 bases between. Germline assignment: CDR1 LNHNV and CDR2 YYDKDF (reference sequence). The CDR3 reads CATSRDQGGRTEAFF. In nucleotides, the CDR3 is TGTGCCACCAGCAGAGACCAGGGAGGTCGCACTGAAGCTTTCTTT.

The chain combines TRBV29-1 with TRBJ2-7; D gene unclear. Germline CDR1 reads SQVTM; CDR2 reads ANQGSEA. V was cut by 4 bases and J by 4 bases, with 17 bases left in between. The CDR3 sequence is 14 residues long. The CDR3 DNA follows: TGCAGCGTTGTCGTACCTGGGCCTCGATACGAGCAGTACTTC. It codes for CSVVVPGPRYEQYF.

The chain recombines TRBV11-2 with TRBJ2-7; TRBD1 matches 12 bases. The V segment lost 3 bases and the J segment 7 bases; nucleotides outside the gene matches: 10. The CDR3 spans 16 residues. The germline gives CDR1 SGHAT, CDR2 FQNNGV. In DNA, the CDR3 is TGTGCCAGCAGCTTCCACCCGGGACAGGGGGCAGAGGAGCAGTACTTC. This gives the protein CASSFHPGQGAEEQYF. The full variable domain, rest sourced from reference TRBV11-2 and TRBJ2-7, is EAGVAQSPRYKIIEKRQSVAFWCNPISGHATLYWYQQILGQGPKLLIQFQNNGVVDDSQLPKDRFSAERLKGVDSTLKIQPAKLEDSAVYLCASSFHPGQGAEEQYFGPGTRLTVT.

The gene calls are TRBV4-1 and TRBJ2-1; 11 positions agree with TRBD2. There are 18 residues in the CDR3. V lost 0 bases to trimming and J lost 7 bases; unmatched junction nucleotides: 11. Germline lookup yields CDR1 MGHRA and CDR2 YSYEKL. CDR3 sequence: CASSQDTRASGRRNEQFF. CDR3 DNA sequence: TGCGCCAGCAGCCAAGATACGAGGGCTAGCGGGAGGAGAAATGAGCAGTTCTTC.

This chain uses TRBV18 with TRBJ1-3, with 7 bases fitting TRBD1. The V and J ends lost 5 bases and 0 bases, in that order; junction bases with no gene match: 13. The CDR3 has 18 amino acids. The germline V gene encodes CDR1 KGHSH and CDR2 LQKENI. CDR3 nucleotide sequence: TGTGCCAGCTCATCGACTCCTGGGACAGAAATCTCTGGAAACACCATATATTTT. This translates into CASSSTPGTEISGNTIYF. The complete variable domain, with remaining parts taken from reference TRBV18 and TRBJ1-3, reads NAGVMQNPRHLVRRRGQEARLRCSPMKGHSHVYWYRQLPEEGLKFMVYLQKENIIDESGMPKERFSAEFPKEGPSILRIQQVVRGDSAAYFCASSSTPGTEISGNTIYFGEGSWLTVV.

Only a few counts were recorded for this clone. The chain couples TRBV5-4 to TRBJ1-1, with a possible D match to TRBD1 (6 bases). This CDR3 comprises 13 residues. The V gene lost 3 bases and the J gene lost 0 bases, with 6 bases spanning the gap. CDR1 is SGHNT and CDR2 is YYREEE in the germline V gene (reference sequence). CDR3 protein: CASSWDMNTEAFF. The CDR3 region has the DNA TGTGCCAGCAGCTGGGACATGAACACTGAAGCTTTCTTT.